Shown below are 29 T cell receptor beta chains from a single sample sequenced in a study of blood T cell repertoires in COVID-19. Repertoires were generated with immunoSEQ multiplex PCR, while TCRdb's copy carries only in-frame clones and drops some. The sample contains some 70,000 clones, 86% of which appear only once. The sample was peripheral blood. These receptors all come from a woman aged 55-75 years with acute or convalescent COVID-19.

The genes are TRBV6-5 and TRBJ1-2; 10 bases line up with TRBD1. There are 14 residues in the CDR3. The ends lost 1 base at V and 7 bases at J; junction bases unmatched: 3. Germline values: CDR1 MNHEY, CDR2 SVGAGI. CDR3 region: CASSYLGQGSGYTF. The DNA of the CDR3 is TGTGCCAGCAGTTACTTGGGACAGGGGAGTGGCTACACCTTC.

This chain connects TRBV12-3 or TRBV12-4 to TRBJ2-2; the D gene is possibly TRBD1 (6 bases). CDR3 length: 13 amino acids. Trimming pared 6 bases from V and 6 bases from J, leaving 11 bases between. The CDR3 region is CASREQGPGELFF. In DNA, the CDR3 is TGTGCCAGCAGGGAACAGGGCCCCGGGGAGCTGTTTTTT.

V and J are TRBV28 and TRBJ1-4; the D gene is possibly TRBD1 (5 bases). Trimming removed 1 base at V and 13 bases at J, with 16 bases between. CDR1 MDHEN and CDR2 SYDVKM come from the germline V gene. The CDR3 is 14 amino acids. As DNA, the CDR3 is TGTGCCAGCAGTTTATTGCAGGGTCGTTCCGGACTGTTTTTT. This sequence encodes CASSLLQGRSGLFF. The whole variable domain, filled in from reference TRBV28 and TRBJ1-4, reads DVKVTQSSRYLVKRTGEKVFLECVQDMDHENMFWYRQDPGLGLRLIYFSYDVKMKEKGDIPEGYSVSREKKERFSLILESASTNQTSMYLCASSLLQGRSGLFFGSGTQLSVL.

This chain joins TRBV6-5 and TRBJ1-5; D is unclear. The CDR3 is 14 residues long. V gave up 7 bases and J gave up 6 bases, with 16 bases separating them. CDR1 and CDR2 from the germline V gene are MNHEY and SVGAGI. CDR3 coding DNA: TGTGCCAGCACCCTTACGACATTCGGTCAGCCCCAGCATTTT. Amino acid sequence: CASTLTTFGQPQHF.

The V gene is TRBV2, the J gene TRBJ2-1; 11 nucleotides align to TRBD2. Germline CDR1 reads SNHLY; CDR2 reads FYNNEI. The trim removed 5 bases at V and 7 bases at J, leaving 7 bases unmatched. This CDR3 spans 15 amino acids. The CDR3 bases are TGTGCCAGCAGTCTTGGCCTAGCGGGGGGAAATGAGCAGTTCTTC. Translating it yields CASSLGLAGGNEQFF.

This clone showed up just once. The chain links TRBV5-1 to TRBJ1-1, with 11 positions matching TRBD1. V gave up 1 base and J gave up 4 bases; unmatched junction bases: 3. The CDR3 is made up of 15 amino acids. In germline, CDR1 is SGHRS, CDR2 YFSETQ. CDR3 coding DNA: TGCGCCAGCAGCTTGCCAGGGACAGGGGGCACTGAAGCTTTCTTT. It is translated as CASSLPGTGGTEAFF.

This clone was observed a handful of times. The gene calls are TRBV4-2 and TRBJ1-1; 10 nucleotides align to TRBD1. The CDR3 totals 20 residues. Germline lookup yields CDR1 LGHNA and CDR2 YNFKEQ. Germline trimming cut 3 bases from V and 4 bases from J; bases unmatched to any gene: 20. Written as DNA, the CDR3 is TGTGCCAGCAGCCATCTGTTTGGGGGACAGGGGAGGCGGAGGGGCACTGAAGCTTTCTTT. This gives the protein CASSHLFGGQGRRRGTEAFF.

The genes are TRBV20-1 and TRBJ2-7, with 7 bases that match TRBD2. This CDR3 has 11 residues. Germline loops: CDR1 DFQATT, CDR2 SNEGSKA (reference sequence). With 3 bases clipped from V and 7 bases from J, the junction kept 3 bases outside the gene matches. The CDR3 DNA sequence: TGCAGTGCTAGGACGGGGGGAGAGCAGTACTTC. Translation: CSARTGGEQYF.

The chain has TRBV30 and TRBJ1-4, with TRBD1 matching 7 bases. Germline CDR1 is GTSNPN and CDR2 is SVGIG (reference sequence). J was trimmed by 5 bases and V by 2 bases; bases with no gene match: 8. The length of the CDR3 is 15 residues. CDR3 bases: TGTGCCTGGAGTCCGGGACAGCTAAAAAATGAAAAACTGTTTTTT. It encodes CAWSPGQLKNEKLFF.

J is TRBJ1-2 and V is TRBV29-1, with 9 bases lining up with TRBD1. The CDR3 runs 14 residues. J was trimmed by 8 bases and V by 7 bases; bases with no gene match: 14. The germline V gene has CDR1 SQVTM and CDR2 ANQGSEA. CDR3 amino acids: CSGTQGAPSEGYTF. In DNA, the CDR3 is TGCAGCGGTACACAGGGGGCGCCCTCCGAGGGCTACACCTTC.

V usage is TRBV13 and J usage is TRBJ2-1, with 12 bases lining up with TRBD1. The germline gives CDR1 PRHDT, CDR2 FYEKMQ (reference sequence). The CDR3 extends over 14 amino acids. With V trimmed by 5 bases and J by 7 bases, 3 bases remained unmatched. CDR3 region: CASSGGQGANEQFF. CDR3 sequence (DNA): TGTGCCAGCAGCGGGGGACAGGGGGCAAATGAGCAGTTCTTC.

This clone has only one observation. The V gene is TRBV5-1, the J gene TRBJ2-3, with 12 bases lining up with TRBD2. This CDR3 has 18 amino acids. CDR1 and CDR2 from the germline V gene are SGHRS and YFSETQ. Trimming at V came to 0 bases and at J to 4 bases, leaving 9 bases not matched to a gene. The CDR3 DNA sequence: TGCGCCAGCAGCTTGGGAACTGGACTAGCGGGATCCCCAGATACGCAGTATTTT. It codes for CASSLGTGLAGSPDTQYF.

The chain uses TRBV4-2 and TRBJ2-5, with unresolved D. Germline-derived CDR1 and CDR2 are LGHNA and YNFKEQ. The CDR3 spans 13 residues. Between the trimmed V and J ends, which lost 3 bases and 3 bases, there was a span of 8 bases. The CDR3 region has the DNA TGTGCCAGCAGCCACCTAGAGAAAGAGACCCAGTACTTC. It translates to CASSHLEKETQYF.

This clone was seen a single time. The chain joins TRBV7-8 to TRBJ1-3, with TRBD1 identical over 7 bases. Germline CDR1 and CDR2: SGHVS and FQNEAQ. V shed 2 bases, J shed 4 bases, and the junction held 11 bases outside the gene matches. CDR3 length: 17 amino acids. The CDR3 loop is CASSLKGGQPLGNTIYF. In nucleotides, the CDR3 is TGTGCCAGCAGCTTAAAGGGGGGACAGCCCTTGGGAAACACCATATATTTT.

The CDR3 protein is CATSSRSGRADIQYF. The CDR3 region has the DNA TGTGCCACCAGCTCGAGAAGCGGGAGAGCGGACATTCAGTACTTC. V gene TRBV15 combines with J gene TRBJ2-4; 8 positions match TRBD2. The CDR3 consists of 15 residues. The J segment lost 8 bases and the V segment lost 5 bases, leaving 11 bases of the junction unmatched. Germline V CDR1 and CDR2: LNHNV, YYDKDF (reference sequence). The whole variable domain, remainder taken from reference TRBV15 and TRBJ2-4, is DAMVIQNPRYQVTQFGKPVTLSCSQTLNHNVMYWYQQKSSQAPKLLFHYYDKDFNNEADTPDNFQSRRPNTSFCFLDIRSPGLGDTAMYLCATSSRSGRADIQYFGAGTRLSVL.

V and J are TRBV5-5 and TRBJ1-1; no reliable D call. V gave up 0 bases and J gave up 4 bases, with 7 bases separating them. The germline CDR1 and CDR2 sequences are SGHKS and YYEKEE (reference sequence). CDR3 length: 13 amino acids. CDR3 in DNA: TGTGCCAGCAGCTTGGGCCGAGGCACTGAAGCTTTCTTT. Its translation: CASSLGRGTEAFF.

This clone appeared once. V is TRBV18 and J is TRBJ2-2; 7 bases agree with TRBD1. Germline V gives CDR1 KGHSH, CDR2 LQKENI. V was pared by 0 bases and J by 1 base, with 2 bases of the junction left unmatched. The CDR3 spans 16 residues. The CDR3 nucleotides are TGTGCCAGCTCACCACCGGGACAGAGGAACACCGGGGAGCTGTTTTTT. Its protein product is CASSPPGQRNTGELFF. The full variable domain, in which reference TRBV18 and TRBJ2-2 provide the parts outside the CDR3, is NAGVMQNPRHLVRRRGQEARLRCSPMKGHSHVYWYRQLPEEGLKFMVYLQKENIIDESGMPKERFSAEFPKEGPSILRIQQVVRGDSAAYFCASSPPGQRNTGELFFGEGSRLTVL.

This chain joins TRBV14 and TRBJ2-7, with 9 bases aligning to TRBD1. Trimming cost V 6 bases and J 2 bases; bases outside gene matches: 8. There are 15 residues in the CDR3. Germline V CDR1 and CDR2: SGHDN, FVKESK. CDR3 in DNA: TGTGCCAGCAGTCAGCGGGGACAGGGCCCCTACGAGCAGTACTTC. Its protein product is CASSQRGQGPYEQYF. Combining the CDR3 with reference TRBV14 and TRBJ2-7 gives the whole variable domain EAGVTQFPSHSVIEKGQTVTLRCDPISGHDNLYWYRRVMGKEIKFLLHFVKESKQDESGMPNNRFLAERTGGTYSTLKVQPAELEDSGVYFCASSQRGQGPYEQYFGPGTRLTVT.

The chain employs TRBV7-3 and TRBJ2-2; 7 nucleotides agree with TRBD2. The CDR3 totals 16 residues. V dropped 5 bases and J dropped 4; count of bases not matched to a gene: 10. CDR1 and CDR2 (germline): SGHTA, FQGTGA. The CDR3 sequence is CASSPRGGRSTGELFF. The CDR3 DNA reads as TGTGCCAGCAGCCCCCGGGGAGGGAGGAGCACCGGGGAGCTGTTTTTT.

A single count supports this clone. The gene calls are TRBV18 and TRBJ2-1; no clear D. Trimming removed 1 base at V and 9 bases at J, with 10 bases between. The CDR3 covers 13 residues. CDR1 and CDR2 (germline): KGHSH, LQKENI. CDR3 region: CASSPLARGEQFF. CDR3 coding DNA: TGTGCCAGCTCACCACTTGCGAGAGGTGAGCAGTTCTTC. Combining the CDR3 with reference TRBV18 and TRBJ2-1 gives the whole variable domain NAGVMQNPRHLVRRRGQEARLRCSPMKGHSHVYWYRQLPEEGLKFMVYLQKENIIDESGMPKERFSAEFPKEGPSILRIQQVVRGDSAAYFCASSPLARGEQFFGPGTRLTVL.

This chain joins TRBV2 and TRBJ1-2, with D tentatively TRBD1 (6 bases). There are 14 residues in the CDR3. V gave up 2 bases and J gave up 4 bases, with 11 bases separating them. Germline V gene data show CDR1 as SNHLY and CDR2 as FYNNEI. CDR3 region: CASSETGGGYGYTF. The CDR3 DNA sequence: TGTGCCAGCAGTGAAACGGGGGGCGGCTATGGCTACACCTTC.

This CDR3 reads CASSHPRTEGDTQYF. CDR3 coding DNA: TGTGCCAGTAGTCACCCTCGGACAGAGGGAGATACGCAGTATTTT. V and J are TRBV19 and TRBJ2-3, with D maybe TRBD1 (6 bases). V shed 5 bases and J shed 5 bases, with 17 bases lying between them. The CDR3 contains 15 residues. CDR1 LNHDA and CDR2 SQIVND come from the germline V gene (reference sequence).

The chain carries TRBV6-6 and TRBJ2-1, with 16 nucleotides matching TRBD2. The CDR3 has 17 residues. Germline lookup yields CDR1 MNHNY and CDR2 SVGAGI (reference sequence). J was trimmed by 8 bases and V by 5 bases; bases with no gene match: 9. CDR3 DNA: TGTGCCAGCAGTCATGGGACTAGCGGGAGGGCCTTAGATGAGCAGTTCTTC. It specifies CASSHGTSGRALDEQFF.

V is TRBV28 and J is TRBJ2-4; tentatively, D is TRBD1 (5 bases). The CDR3 spans 15 residues. Trimming took off 2 bases at V and 5 bases at J, with 13 bases between the two ends. Germline assignment: CDR1 MDHEN and CDR2 SYDVKM. DNA of the CDR3: TGTGCCAGCAGTTTAGTTCCAGGGAATCAAAACATTCAGTACTTC. This sequence encodes CASSLVPGNQNIQYF.

The genes are TRBV3-1 (or the pseudogene TRBV3-2) and TRBJ2-2; 8 nucleotides align to TRBD1. The CDR3 totals 15 residues. CDR1 is LGHDT, CDR2 YNNKEL, per germline (reference sequence). The J segment lost 1 base and the V segment lost 4 bases, leaving 2 bases of the junction unmatched. CDR3 amino acids: CASSPGQGNTGELFF. CDR3 sequence (DNA): TGTGCCAGCAGCCCCGGACAGGGGAACACCGGGGAGCTGTTTTTT.

V usage is TRBV28 and J usage is TRBJ1-1; D gene unclear. Trimming took 2 bases from V and 2 from J, leaving 6 bases between them. CDR1 is MDHEN and CDR2 is SYDVKM in the germline V gene. The CDR3 runs to 13 residues. CDR3: CASSLLFNTEAFF. CDR3 DNA sequence: TGTGCCAGCAGTTTACTGTTCAACACTGAAGCTTTCTTT. Drawing the rest from reference TRBV28 and TRBJ1-1, the complete variable domain is DVKVTQSSRYLVKRTGEKVFLECVQDMDHENMFWYRQDPGLGLRLIYFSYDVKMKEKGDIPEGYSVSREKKERFSLILESASTNQTSMYLCASSLLFNTEAFFGQGTRLTVV.

This sequence joins TRBV5-1 and TRBJ1-4, with a weak D call TRBD1 (5 bases). Germline-derived CDR1 and CDR2 are SGHRS and YFSETQ. The CDR3 is made up of 14 amino acids. V lost 3 bases, J lost 0 bases, and 6 bases lay in between. The CDR3 nucleotides are TGCGCCAGCAGCTGGGGCTCAACTAATGAAAAACTGTTTTTT. Its translation is CASSWGSTNEKLFF.

V gene TRBV7-2 combines with J gene TRBJ1-6; 9 nucleotides align to TRBD1. CDR1 and CDR2 from the germline V gene are SGHTA and FQGNSA. V lost 4 bases, J lost 10 bases, and 11 bases stayed unmatched. CDR3 length equals 16 residues. In DNA, the CDR3 is TGTGCCAGCAGCTATGGGGGGGGACAGGGCGGATCACCCCTCCACTTT. Its protein is CASSYGGGQGGSPLHF.

This clone was detected a few times. For the CDR3, the DNA is TGTGCCATCAGTATTGGACTAGCGGATACGATTTACAATGAGCAGTTCTTC. This gives the protein CAISIGLADTIYNEQFF. The chain couples TRBV10-3 to TRBJ2-1, with 10 bases matching TRBD2. CDR3 length: 17 residues. In germline, CDR1 is ENHRY, CDR2 SYGVKD. V shed 5 bases and J 4 bases; nucleotides not matched to a gene: 11.